Listed below are T cell receptor beta chains from one sample, sequenced in a study of preoperative IRX-2 immunotherapy in early breast cancer. Here immunoSEQ multiplex PCR was the method, and the copy in TCRdb shows in-frame clones only, minus some. The table lists fewer than 40,000 clones, about 90% of them singletons. The material was tumor tissue, obtained after IRX-2 immunotherapy. These receptors came from a human donor with breast cancer. Both conserved end residues are part of each CDR3. Fields, in order: D gene, V gene, J gene, clone size, CDR3 protein, CDR3 DNA. The D gene is left open where the match is weak. A row's size may be missing; if present it is once, few, many or a size class.

D: -
V: TRBV11-3
J: TRBJ1-1
size: few
CDR3: CASSPGARNTEAFF
DNA: TGTGCCAGCAGCCCCGGAGCCCGGAACACTGAAGCTTTCTTT

D: TRBD1
V: TRBV15
J: TRBJ1-5
size: -
CDR3: CATSSGDRGNQPQHF
DNA: TGTGCCACCAGCAGCGGGGACAGGGGGAATCAGCCCCAGCATTTT

D: -
V: TRBV5-1
J: TRBJ1-1
size: -
CDR3: CASSKDLLGNTEAFF
DNA: TGCGCCAGCAGCAAGGACCTCCTGGGGAACACTGAAGCTTTCTTT

D: -
V: TRBV7-7
J: TRBJ1-2
size: few
CDR3: CASSWGTGGDYGYTF
DNA: TGTGCCAGCAGCTGGGGGACCGGAGGGGACTATGGCTACACCTTC

D: -
V: TRBV18
J: TRBJ2-5
size: -
CDR3: CASSPYPGEETQYF
DNA: TGTGCCAGCTCACCATATCCCGGGGAAGAGACCCAGTACTTC

D: TRBD2
V: TRBV12-5
J: TRBJ2-5
size: -
CDR3: CASGTSGGEETQYF
DNA: TGTGCCAGCGGGACTAGCGGGGGCGAAGAGACCCAGTACTTC

D: TRBD2
V: TRBV10-1
J: TRBJ2-1
size: -
CDR3: CASSKYLAGGPVCVEQFF
DNA: TGCGCCAGCAGTAAGTACCTAGCGGGGGGGCCTGTCTGTGTTGAGCAGTTCTTC

D: -
V: TRBV11-3
J: TRBJ2-3
size: -
CDR3: CASSQVYRKSATDTQYF
DNA: TGTGCCAGCAGCCAAGTATACAGGAAGAGCGCGACAGATACGCAGTATTTT

D: TRBD1
V: TRBV11-3
J: TRBJ1-2
size: few
CDR3: CASSATGGVVYGYTF
DNA: TGTGCCAGCAGCGCGACAGGGGGAGTAGTCTATGGCTACACCTTC

D: TRBD2
V: TRBV5-1
J: TRBJ2-3
size: -
CDR3: CASSSGLAGGSDTQYF
DNA: TGCGCCAGCAGCTCGGGACTAGCGGGAGGGTCAGATACGCAGTATTTT

D: TRBD1
V: TRBV7-2
J: TRBJ2-7
size: -
CDR3: CASSLAQLFGQGPFSGYEQYF
DNA: TGTGCCAGCAGCTTAGCGCAACTGTTCGGACAGGGGCCCTTCTCGGGATACGAGCAGTACTTC

D: -
V: TRBV6-7
J: TRBJ2-1
size: -
CDR3: CASSYVWNEQFF
DNA: TGTGCCAGCAGTTACGTCTGGAATGAGCAGTTCTTC

D: TRBD1
V: TRBV18
J: TRBJ2-2
size: once
CDR3: CASSKTGERGELFF
DNA: TGTGCCAGCTCGAAGACAGGGGAAAGAGGGGAGCTGTTTTTT